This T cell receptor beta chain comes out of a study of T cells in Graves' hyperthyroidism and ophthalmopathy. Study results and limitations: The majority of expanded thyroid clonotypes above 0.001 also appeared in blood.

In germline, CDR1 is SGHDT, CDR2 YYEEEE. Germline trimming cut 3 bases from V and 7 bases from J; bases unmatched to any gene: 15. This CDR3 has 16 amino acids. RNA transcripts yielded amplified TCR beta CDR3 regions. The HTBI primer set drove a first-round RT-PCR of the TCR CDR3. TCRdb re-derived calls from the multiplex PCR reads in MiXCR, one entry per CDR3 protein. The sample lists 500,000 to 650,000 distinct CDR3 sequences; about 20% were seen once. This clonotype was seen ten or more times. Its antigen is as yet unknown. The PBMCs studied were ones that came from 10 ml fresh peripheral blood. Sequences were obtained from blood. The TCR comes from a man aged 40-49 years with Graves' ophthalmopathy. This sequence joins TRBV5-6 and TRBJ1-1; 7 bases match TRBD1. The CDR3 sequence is CASSSTGTEGGYEAFF. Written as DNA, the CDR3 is TGTGCCAGCAGCTCTACCGGGACAGAAGGGGGTTATGAAGCTTTCTTT.